The 10 T cell receptor beta chains given below trace back to one sample, sequenced in a study of CD8+CD57+ T cells in acquired aplastic anemia. Sequenced patients had shown CD8+CD57+ cell expansion by flow cytometry. Genomic DNA served as template for TCR beta VDJ and CDR3 profiling. Using its own MiXCR run on the reads, TCRdb lists one record per CDR3 protein. The table shows 75,000 to 80,000 distinct CDR3 sequences, with roughly three quarters occurring only once. Sequencing was done on a sample of sorted CD4+, CD8+, or CD8+CD57+ T cells (not recorded which) from PBMCs. These receptors came from a human donor with aplastic anemia.

This chain links TRBV7-8 with TRBJ2-2; D could derive from TRBD1 or TRBD2 (5 bases each). V lost 5 bases, J lost 8 bases, and 15 bases lay in between. CDR1 and CDR2 from the germline V gene are SGHVS and FQNEAQ. The CDR3 extends over 14 amino acids. CDR3 region: CASSRDHGGGELFF. The CDR3 DNA is TGTGCCAGCAGCCGGGACCACGGTGGAGGGGAGCTGTTTTTT.

The chain links TRBV5-1 to TRBJ1-5, with TRBD1 matching over 7 bases. CDR1 is SGHRS and CDR2 is YFSETQ in the germline V gene. The V and J ends lost 0 bases and 3 bases, in that order; junction bases with no gene match: 3. The CDR3 consists of 15 residues. The CDR3 spells CASSLGQGLNQPQHF. The CDR3 nucleotides are TGCGCCAGCAGCTTGGGACAGGGACTCAATCAGCCCCAGCATTTT.

CDR3 sequence: CASSIERQSYEQYF. CDR3 DNA sequence: TGTGCCAGTAGTATAGAACGGCAGTCCTACGAGCAGTACTTC. The chain uses TRBV19 and TRBJ2-7; D is unresolved. The germline V gene has CDR1 LNHDA and CDR2 SQIVND (reference sequence). Trimming cost V 0 bases and J 1 base, with 7 bases left between them. The CDR3 totals 14 residues.

The chain is built from TRBV24-1 and TRBJ2-7; TRBD2 matches 8 bases. J lost 7 bases, V lost 3 bases, and 13 bases had no gene match. Germline V gene data show CDR1 as KGHDR and CDR2 as SFDVKD. The CDR3 spans 16 residues. The DNA of the CDR3 is TGTGCCACCAGTGATCCATCCGTGGCGGGGGGATGGGAGCAGTACTTC. As protein: CATSDPSVAGGWEQYF.

The chain links TRBV25-1 to TRBJ1-6; the D gene is possibly TRBD1 (6 bases). This CDR3 comprises 14 residues. Germline V gene sequence: CDR1 MGHDK, CDR2 SYGVNS. Trimming removed 4 bases at V and 6 bases at J, with 10 bases between. CDR3 residues: CASSGTGSNSPLHF. DNA of the CDR3: TGTGCCAGCAGTGGTACAGGGAGTAATTCACCCCTCCACTTT.

Remarks on this clonotype: Sequence at one end of the junction differs from germline and may be a read error. This chain joins TRBV27 and TRBJ1-1, with D uncertain. The germline V gene encodes CDR1 MNHEY and CDR2 SMNVEV (reference sequence). CDR3 length: 13 amino acids. The CDR3, as DNA: TGTGCCATCAGTTACGTGGAGAACACTGAAGCTTTCTTT. Translating gives CAISYVENTEAFF.

This rearrangement joins TRBV7-6 to TRBJ2-1; D is uncertain. CDR3 length equals 13 residues. Germline CDR1 and CDR2: SGHVS and FNYEAQ. V dropped 1 base and J dropped 7 bases, with 8 bases sitting between them. This chain's CDR3 is CASSLGTSNEQFF. Written as DNA, the CDR3 is TGTGCCAGCAGCTTAGGAACTTCGAATGAGCAGTTCTTC.

This clonotype was found many times. This sequence joins TRBV11-2 and TRBJ2-5; D uncertain. The CDR3 totals 12 residues. Germline CDR1 and CDR2: SGHAT and FQNNGV. Trimming removed 5 bases at V and 5 bases at J, with 9 bases between. The CDR3 protein is CASSHLEETQYF. The CDR3 coding sequence is TGTGCCAGCAGCCACCTTGAGGAGACCCAGTACTTC. The full variable domain, rest sourced from reference TRBV11-2 and TRBJ2-5, is EAGVAQSPRYKIIEKRQSVAFWCNPISGHATLYWYQQILGQGPKLLIQFQNNGVVDDSQLPKDRFSAERLKGVDSTLKIQPAKLEDSAVYLCASSHLEETQYFGPGTRLLVL.

This clonotype occurred a few times. The V and J genes are TRBV29-1 and TRBJ2-7, with D possibly being TRBD2 (5 bases). CDR1 is SQVTM and CDR2 is ANQGSEA in the germline V gene. This CDR3 has 14 amino acids. The V end lost 6 bases, the J end lost 2 bases, and 17 bases lay between the germline ends. The CDR3 bases are TGCAGCGTAGGTGGGCGAGGGCCGACCTACGAGCAGTACTTC. As protein: CSVGGRGPTYEQYF.

In the case of this clonotype: Germline is not matched at one junction end, which may reflect a read error. The V call is TRBV25-1, the J call TRBJ1-2; a weak D match, TRBD1 (5 bases). Germline V gene data show CDR1 as MGHDK and CDR2 as SYGVNS. CDR3 length: 15 residues. The CDR3 protein is CAISEGRAANYGYTF. The CDR3 DNA reads TGTGCCATCAGTGAGGGGAGGGCGGCTAACTATGGCTACACCTTC.